The table lists the clone carrying this T cell receptor (beta chain) with many counts. As yet, its antigen is unknown. The data were taken from a study of identical twins. Regarding the study as a whole: Reduced insertions were recorded for abundant cord blood beta clonotypes, with no such pattern in memory repertoires. Where beta out-of-frame sequences were concerned, excess twin sharing was weaker. Modelling approaches yielded underestimates of out-of-frame TCR alpha sharing between monozygotic twins.

TCRdb redid the calling of the 5' RACE reads with MiXCR, one entry per CDR3 protein. The data hold hundreds of thousands of distinct CDR3 sequences, with approximately 8% observed a single time. The sample was also reused in another study, on yellow fever vaccine responses in identical twins. That source reports: Among the twins, the vaccine T cell response reportedly seemed partly convergent and partly personalized.

This sequence originates from a woman younger than 35 in good health. Source material: memory (CD45RO+) T cells sorted from blood.

The CDR3 region is CSVVKTGLSYGYTF. CDR3 nucleotides: TGCAGCGTTGTTAAGACAGGGCTTAGCTATGGCTACACCTTC. The chain has TRBV29-1 and TRBJ1-2; 7 bases line up with TRBD1. V was clipped by 4 bases and J by 4 bases; unmatched bases: 9. The CDR3 loop spans 14 amino acids. Germline V CDR1 and CDR2: SQVTM, ANQGSEA.